This T cell receptor beta chain was identified during a study of blood T cell repertoires in COVID-19. Background on the study: Spain, Italy and the United States supplied samples that represented acute and convalescent COVID-19.

During active infection, Seattle patients enrolled and were then monitored through disease. CDR1 and CDR2 from the germline V gene are SQVTM and ANQGSEA. V was pared by 6 bases and J by 6 bases, with 10 bases of the junction left unmatched. This CDR3 spans 14 amino acids. Per the authors' pipeline: The assay estimated nucleated cells by amplifying reference gene primers. Method: immunoSEQ multiplex PCR; TCRdb's copy keeps in-frame clones and lacks some. That table furnishes V, J and clone size, whereas the DNA furnished D and trimming. The table records 300,000 to 350,000 clones, 90% of them present only once.

Sequencing input: peripheral blood. J is TRBJ2-2 and V is TRBV29-1, with 7 bases lining up with TRBD1. The receptor was derived from a woman under 40 with COVID-19, enrolled during active disease. For the CDR3, the DNA is TGCAGCGTAGGGGGCGCCGGGGTTGCCGGGGAGCTGTTTTTT. It yields the protein CSVGGAGVAGELFF.